The text below deals with one T cell receptor (beta chain). The antigen is undetermined. Described time point: week 35, safety follow-up. A 20-mer mutant IDH1 peptide at 300 ug was injected subcutaneously with topical imiquimod. Across weeks 1, 3, 5, 7, 11, 15, 19 and 23, patients received a vaccination each time, eight in all. The donors' diagnosis was new WHO grade 3 or 4 astrocytoma that was IDH1-mutant and ATRX-lost. TCRdb keeps only in-frame clones here, not all; method: immunoSEQ multiplex PCR. There are some 45,000 clones in the sample; 83% occur only once, and roughly 5.6% lies in the top ten. This entry comes from a study of a mutant IDH1 vaccine in newly diagnosed glioma. Study-wide context: Patients were started on vaccination 4-6 weeks after radiotherapy alone, or with temozolomide cycles. The earlier regimen, radiotherapy, temozolomide, or both, was most often both.

The germline gives CDR1 MNHEY, CDR2 SVGAGI. The CDR3 is made up of 16 amino acids. V dropped 2 bases and J dropped 0 bases, with 14 bases sitting between them. The sequencing used PBMCs, collected from a glioma patient whose treatment included an IDH1 peptide vaccine. V and J are TRBV6-5 and TRBJ2-7, with a tentative D call TRBD2 (6 bases). The source is a woman aged 50 to 60 with glioma. CDR3 sequence: CASSYAMRGASYEQYF. Written as DNA, the CDR3 is TGTGCCAGCAGTTACGCCATGCGGGGCGCCTCCTACGAGCAGTACTTC.